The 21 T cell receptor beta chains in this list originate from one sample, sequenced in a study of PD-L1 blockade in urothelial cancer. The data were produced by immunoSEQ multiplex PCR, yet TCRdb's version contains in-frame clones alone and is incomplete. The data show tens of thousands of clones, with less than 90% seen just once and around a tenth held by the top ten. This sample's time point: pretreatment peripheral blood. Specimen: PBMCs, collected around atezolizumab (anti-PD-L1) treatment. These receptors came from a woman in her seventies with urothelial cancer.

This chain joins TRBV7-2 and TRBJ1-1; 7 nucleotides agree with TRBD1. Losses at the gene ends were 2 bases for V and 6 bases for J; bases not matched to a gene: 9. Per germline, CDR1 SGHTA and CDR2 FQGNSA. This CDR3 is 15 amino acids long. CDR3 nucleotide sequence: TGTGCCAGCAGCTTACAGGAATGGCAGGGGGCTGAAGCTTTCTTT. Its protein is CASSLQEWQGAEAFF. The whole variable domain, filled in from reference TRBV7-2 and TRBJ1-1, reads GAGVSQSPSNKVTEKGKDVELRCDPISGHTALYWYRQSLGQGLEFLIYFQGNSAPDKSGLPSDRFSAERTGGSVSTLTIQRTQQEDSAVYLCASSLQEWQGAEAFFGQGTRLTVV.

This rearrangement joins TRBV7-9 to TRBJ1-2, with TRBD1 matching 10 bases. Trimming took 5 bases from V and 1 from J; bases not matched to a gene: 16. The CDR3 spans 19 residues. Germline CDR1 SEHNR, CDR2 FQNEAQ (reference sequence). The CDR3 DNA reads TGTGCCAGCAGCGGACACATCGGGGACAGGGGCGCATTTAACTATGGCTACACCTTC. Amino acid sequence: CASSGHIGDRGAFNYGYTF.

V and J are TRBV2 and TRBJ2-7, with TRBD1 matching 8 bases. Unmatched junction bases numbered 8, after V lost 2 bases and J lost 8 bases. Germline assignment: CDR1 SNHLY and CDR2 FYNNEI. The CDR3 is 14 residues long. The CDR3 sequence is CASSERQGQAKQYF. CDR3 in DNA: TGTGCCAGCAGTGAACGACAGGGGCAGGCCAAGCAGTACTTC.

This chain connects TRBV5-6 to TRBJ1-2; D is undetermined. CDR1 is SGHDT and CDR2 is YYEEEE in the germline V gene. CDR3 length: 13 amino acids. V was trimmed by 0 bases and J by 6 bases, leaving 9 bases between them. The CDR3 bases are TGTGCCAGCAGCTTGGTGGCAGTGAATGGCTACACCTTC. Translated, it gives CASSLVAVNGYTF.

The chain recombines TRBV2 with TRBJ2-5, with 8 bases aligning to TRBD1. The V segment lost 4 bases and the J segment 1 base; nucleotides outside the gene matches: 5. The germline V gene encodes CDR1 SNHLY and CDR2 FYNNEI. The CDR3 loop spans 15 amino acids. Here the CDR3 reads CASSAGQGLQETQYF. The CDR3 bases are TGTGCCAGCAGTGCCGGACAGGGTCTCCAAGAGACCCAGTACTTC.

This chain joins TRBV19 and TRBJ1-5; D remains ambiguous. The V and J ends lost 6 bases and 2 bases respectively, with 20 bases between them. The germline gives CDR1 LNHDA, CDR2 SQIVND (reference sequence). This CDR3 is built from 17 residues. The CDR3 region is CASRQKIGVFGNQPQHF. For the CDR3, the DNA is TGTGCCAGTAGGCAAAAAATTGGAGTGTTCGGCAATCAGCCCCAGCATTTT.

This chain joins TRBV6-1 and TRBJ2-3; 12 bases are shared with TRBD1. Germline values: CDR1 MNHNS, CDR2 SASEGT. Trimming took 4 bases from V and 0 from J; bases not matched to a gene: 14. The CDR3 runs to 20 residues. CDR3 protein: CASSARDRGHKTSSTDTQYF. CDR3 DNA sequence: TGTGCCAGCAGTGCCCGGGACAGGGGGCATAAAACTTCTAGCACAGATACGCAGTATTTT.

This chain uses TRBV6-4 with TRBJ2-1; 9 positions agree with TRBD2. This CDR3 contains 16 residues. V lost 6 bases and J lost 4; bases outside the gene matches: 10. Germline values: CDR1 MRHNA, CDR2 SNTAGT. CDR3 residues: CASRRSGTSPYNEQFF. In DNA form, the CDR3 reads TGTGCCAGCAGAAGATCCGGGACTAGCCCTTACAATGAGCAGTTCTTC.

The CDR3, as DNA: TGCGCCAGCAGCTTTCTTTCGGACGGGAGCTATGGCTACACCTTC. Translating gives CASSFLSDGSYGYTF. The V and J genes are TRBV5-1 and TRBJ1-2; D is uncertain. The CDR3 has 15 residues. V lost 2 bases and J lost 4, with 15 bases in between. CDR1 is SGHRS and CDR2 is YFSETQ in the germline V gene.

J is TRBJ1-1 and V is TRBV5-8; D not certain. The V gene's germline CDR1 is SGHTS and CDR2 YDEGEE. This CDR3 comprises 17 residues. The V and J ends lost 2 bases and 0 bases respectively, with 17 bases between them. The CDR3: CASSFVSSYLVNTEAFF. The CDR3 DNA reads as TGTGCCAGCAGCTTCGTTTCGTCGTACCTAGTGAACACTGAAGCTTTCTTT.

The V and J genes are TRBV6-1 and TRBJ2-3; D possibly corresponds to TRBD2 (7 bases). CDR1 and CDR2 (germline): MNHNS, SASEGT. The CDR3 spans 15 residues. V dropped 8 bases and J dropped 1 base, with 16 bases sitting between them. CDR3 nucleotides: TGTGCCAGCCGAAGCGGGGCAGGGGGCACAGATACGCAGTATTTT. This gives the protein CASRSGAGGTDTQYF.

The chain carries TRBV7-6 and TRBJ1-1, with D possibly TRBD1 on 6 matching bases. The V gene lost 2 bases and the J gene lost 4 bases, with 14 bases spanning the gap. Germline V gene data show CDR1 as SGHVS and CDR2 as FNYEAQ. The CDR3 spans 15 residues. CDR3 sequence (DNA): TGTGCCAGCAGCTTAAGGCGGCAGGGGAGCACTGAAGCTTTCTTT. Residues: CASSLRRQGSTEAFF.

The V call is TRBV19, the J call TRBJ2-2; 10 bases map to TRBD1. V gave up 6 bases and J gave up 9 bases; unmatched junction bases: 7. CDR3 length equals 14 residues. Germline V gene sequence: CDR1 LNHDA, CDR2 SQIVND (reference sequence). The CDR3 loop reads CASSPSTGGWELFF. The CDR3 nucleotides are TGTGCCAGTAGCCCATCGACAGGGGGCTGGGAGCTGTTTTTT.

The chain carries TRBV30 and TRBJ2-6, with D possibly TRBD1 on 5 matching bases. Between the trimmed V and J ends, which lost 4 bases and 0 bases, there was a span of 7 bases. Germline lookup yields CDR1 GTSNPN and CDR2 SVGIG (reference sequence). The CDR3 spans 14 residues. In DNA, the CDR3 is TGTGCCTGGAATACAGGCTCTGGGGCCAACGTCCTGACTTTC. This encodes CAWNTGSGANVLTF.

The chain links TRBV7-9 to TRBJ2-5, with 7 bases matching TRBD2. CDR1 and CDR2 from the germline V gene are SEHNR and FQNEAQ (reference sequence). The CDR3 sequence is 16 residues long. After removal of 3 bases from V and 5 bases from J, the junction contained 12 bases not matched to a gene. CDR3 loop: CASSFVELAVGETQYF. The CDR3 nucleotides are TGTGCCAGCAGCTTTGTAGAGCTAGCGGTTGGCGAGACCCAGTACTTC.

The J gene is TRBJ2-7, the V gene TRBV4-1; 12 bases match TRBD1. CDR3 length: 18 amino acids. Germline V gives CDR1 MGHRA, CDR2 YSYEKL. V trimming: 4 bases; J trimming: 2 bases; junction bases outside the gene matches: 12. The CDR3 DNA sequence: TGCGCCAGCAGCCGCCAGCAGGGACAGGGGGCTGGCACCTACGAGCAGTACTTC. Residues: CASSRQQGQGAGTYEQYF.

The chain's CDR3 is CASSQTGQGAAVNEQFF. In DNA form, the CDR3 reads TGTGCCAGCTCACAAACGGGACAGGGGGCGGCAGTCAATGAGCAGTTCTTC. The chain recombines TRBV18 with TRBJ2-1; 12 bases align to TRBD1. V lost 4 bases and J lost 6; bases outside the gene matches: 10. Per the germline V gene, CDR1 is KGHSH and CDR2 is LQKENI. This CDR3 has 17 amino acids.

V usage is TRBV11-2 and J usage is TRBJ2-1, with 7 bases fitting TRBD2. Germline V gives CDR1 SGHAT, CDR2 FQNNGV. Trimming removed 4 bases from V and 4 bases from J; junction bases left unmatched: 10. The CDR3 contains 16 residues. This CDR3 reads CASSSRRDYQYNEQFF. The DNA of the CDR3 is TGTGCCAGCAGCTCTCGCCGGGACTACCAGTACAATGAGCAGTTCTTC.

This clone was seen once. This CDR3 reads CASSFGGEDTQYF. The CDR3 region has the DNA TGTGCCAGCAGCTTCGGCGGGGAAGATACGCAGTATTTT. The chain joins TRBV5-4 to TRBJ2-3; maybe TRBD2 (6 bases). Germline-derived CDR1 and CDR2 are SGHNT and YYREEE (reference sequence). The CDR3 loop spans 13 amino acids. V lost 2 bases and J lost 5, with 9 bases in between.

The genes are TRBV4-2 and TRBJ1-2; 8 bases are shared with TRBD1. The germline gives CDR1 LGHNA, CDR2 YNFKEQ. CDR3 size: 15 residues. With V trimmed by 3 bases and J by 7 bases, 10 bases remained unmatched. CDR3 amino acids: CASSHRDRSSPGYTF. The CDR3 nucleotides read TGTGCCAGCAGCCACCGGGACAGGTCTAGTCCTGGCTACACCTTC.

Written as DNA, the CDR3 is TGTGCCAGCAGCCATGAAACTAGCGGGAATCACAATGAGCAGTTCTTC. This gives the protein CASSHETSGNHNEQFF. The rearrangement joins TRBV4-2 to TRBJ2-1; 10 bases are a match to TRBD2. Germline CDR1 LGHNA, CDR2 YNFKEQ. CDR3 length equals 16 residues. V trimming: 3 bases; J trimming: 5 bases; junction bases outside the gene matches: 7.